Included here is one T cell receptor (beta chain) sequence, with context. Its antigen is currently unknown. Generated by immunoSEQ multiplex PCR, the TCRdb table keeps only in-frame clones and is missing some. The table lists more than 75,000 clones, around 77% of them singletons. This CDR3 is built from 14 residues. Germline lookup yields CDR1 SNHLY and CDR2 FYNNEI. Trimming shortened V by 6 bases and J by 0 bases, and 11 bases separated the two germline ends. This entry belongs to a study of cytotoxic CD8 clonotypes in ibrutinib-treated CLL. Whole-study results and caveats: Public clonotypes, rarely seen, contracted or held steady on treatment.

V gene TRBV2 combines with J gene TRBJ1-1; D gene unclear. The TCR was taken from a human donor with chronic lymphocytic leukemia. The source was PBMCs, collected after 24 months of ibrutinib treatment. The CDR3 is CASSDDGVNTEAFF. The CDR3 region has the DNA TGTGCCAGCAGCGACGACGGAGTGAACACTGAAGCTTTCTTT.